This T cell receptor beta chain was documented in a study of blood T cell repertoires in COVID-19. Study-level background: Sample material is recorded as cDNA or gDNA derived from T cells, B-cell-depleted T cells, or PBMCs.

Original data processing: Estimated nucleated cell counts came from reference gene primer amplification. Here immunoSEQ multiplex PCR was the method, and the copy in TCRdb shows in-frame clones only, minus some. The DNA gave D and trimming, while V, J and clone size come from that table. The sample yields 200,000 or so clones, about 80% seen once. Trimming pared 2 bases from V and 0 bases from J, leaving 17 bases between. The CDR3 extends over 17 amino acids. Germline lookup yields CDR1 PRHDT and CDR2 FYEKMQ (reference sequence). Sequencing was carried out using PBMCs or T cells enriched from blood (not recorded which). This chain connects TRBV13 to TRBJ2-7, with a possible D match to TRBD2 (5 bases). This receptor was taken from a man aged 55 to 69 who had recovered from COVID-19. DNA for the CDR3: TGTGCCAGCAGCTTATTTTTTGGAGGCCCCCCCTCCTACGAGCAGTACTTC. Its protein is CASSLFFGGPPSYEQYF.